Below are 25 T cell receptor beta chains sequenced from a single sample in a study of blood T cell repertoires in COVID-19. The data were produced by immunoSEQ multiplex PCR, yet TCRdb's version contains in-frame clones alone and is incomplete. Seen here are around 120,000 clones, around three quarters observed once, and the top ten hold approximately 4%. The sequenced material came from peripheral blood. The receptors originated from a woman aged 80 or older with acute or convalescent COVID-19.

The rearrangement links TRBV2 to TRBJ1-2, with TRBD1 identical over 8 bases. This CDR3 comprises 11 residues. Germline assignment: CDR1 SNHLY and CDR2 FYNNEI. Losses at the gene ends were 9 bases for V and 4 bases for J; bases not matched to a gene: 1. The CDR3 loop reads CASGTGYGYTF. The CDR3 nucleotides are TGTGCCAGTGGGACAGGCTATGGCTACACCTTC. Looking up the rest from reference TRBV2 and TRBJ1-2 gives the full variable domain: EPEVTQTPSHQVTQMGQEVILRCVPISNHLYFYWYRQILGQKVEFLVSFYNNEISEKSEIFDDQFSVERPDGSNFTLKIRSTKLEDSAMYFCASGTGYGYTFGSGTRLTVV.

This clone turned up a few times. For the CDR3, the DNA is TGTGCCAGCAGTTATAGGTCAGAGGGTGGTTATGGCTACACCTTC. It is translated as CASSYRSEGGYGYTF. V is TRBV6-5 and J is TRBJ1-2; D is undetermined. The germline V gene encodes CDR1 MNHEY and CDR2 SVGAGI. V was shortened by 3 bases and J by 5 bases, with 16 bases between the two germline ends. The CDR3 length is 15 residues.

The chain links TRBV7-2 to TRBJ2-2; D is unresolved. V gave up 2 bases and J gave up 0 bases, with 7 bases separating them. The germline V gene encodes CDR1 SGHTA and CDR2 FQGNSA. The CDR3 is 15 residues long. CDR3 loop: CASSLFSANTGELFF. The CDR3, as DNA: TGTGCCAGCAGCTTATTTTCTGCGAACACCGGGGAGCTGTTTTTT.

Many counts were recorded for this clone. This chain joins TRBV19 and TRBJ2-7; D is ambiguous. Per the germline V gene, CDR1 is LNHDA and CDR2 is SQIVND (reference sequence). With 9 bases removed from V and 2 bases from J, the gap between germline ends came to 14 bases. This CDR3 is 13 amino acids long. This CDR3 is CASPQTETYEQYF. The CDR3 DNA follows: TGTGCCAGCCCGCAGACGGAGACCTACGAGCAGTACTTC. Using reference TRBV19 and TRBJ2-7 for the parts outside the CDR3, the full variable domain is DGGITQSPKYLFRKEGQNVTLSCEQNLNHDAMYWYRQDPGQGLRLIYYSQIVNDFQKGDIAEGYSVSREKKESFPLTVTSAQKNPTAFYLCASPQTETYEQYFGPGTRLTVT.

The chain joins TRBV5-4 to TRBJ1-6; a weak D match, TRBD1 (6 bases). Germline CDR1 reads SGHNT; CDR2 reads YYREEE (reference sequence). The ends were cut back, 2 bases at V and 6 bases at J, with 9 bases in the middle. The CDR3 spans 14 residues. CDR3 in amino acids: CASSFGTLNSPLHF. CDR3 in DNA: TGTGCCAGCAGCTTCGGGACACTTAATTCACCCCTCCACTTT.

This chain uses TRBV27 with TRBJ2-7, with 8 bases lining up with TRBD2. V gave up 5 bases and J gave up 0 bases; unmatched junction bases: 6. CDR1 is MNHEY and CDR2 is SMNVEV in the germline V gene (reference sequence). This CDR3 comprises 15 residues. The DNA of the CDR3 is TGTGCCAGCAGTCAGCTAGCGGGTTCCTCCTACGAGCAGTACTTC. As protein: CASSQLAGSSYEQYF.

The rearrangement links TRBV7-9 to TRBJ2-5, with a weak D call TRBD2 (5 bases). There are 16 residues in the CDR3. The V gene lost 0 bases and the J gene lost 2 bases, with 13 bases spanning the gap. Looked up from germline, CDR1 is SEHNR and CDR2 is FQNEAQ (reference sequence). CDR3 bases: TGTGCCAGCAGCTTAGCGATCGGGGAGATGCAAGAGACCCAGTACTTC. Its translation is CASSLAIGEMQETQYF.

The chain employs TRBV11-3 and TRBJ1-1; D remains ambiguous. V lost 5 bases to trimming and J lost 5 bases, with 12 bases between them. The CDR3 consists of 13 residues. From germline, CDR1 is SGHNT and CDR2 YENEEA. CDR3: CASSENGRTEAFF. The CDR3 nucleotides read TGTGCCAGCAGCGAAAATGGGAGGACTGAAGCTTTCTTT. Full variable domain (missing parts from reference TRBV11-3 and TRBJ1-1): EAGVVQSPRYKIIEKKQPVAFWCNPISGHNTLYWYLQNLGQGPELLIRYENEEAVDDSQLPKDRFSAERLKGVDSTLKIQPAELGDSAVYLCASSENGRTEAFFGQGTRLTVV.

The rearrangement joins TRBV7-3 to TRBJ2-2; D is unclear. The CDR3 is made up of 14 amino acids. Trimming removed 0 bases at V and 5 bases at J, with 7 bases between. From germline, CDR1 is SGHTA and CDR2 FQGTGA. CDR3 in DNA: TGTGCCAGCAGCTTAACGGCAGGAACCGGGGAGCTGTTTTTT. Amino acids: CASSLTAGTGELFF.

The rearrangement links TRBV2 to TRBJ1-5; TRBD1 matches at 7 bases. Germline V gene data show CDR1 as SNHLY and CDR2 as FYNNEI. The J segment lost 4 bases and the V segment lost 5 bases, leaving 5 bases of the junction unmatched. The CDR3 contains 14 residues. The CDR3 nucleotides are TGTGCCAGCAGTACAGGGGCCCTTAATCAGCCCCAGCATTTT. Protein sequence: CASSTGALNQPQHF.

The CDR3 reads CASGDRVDNEQFF. DNA for the CDR3: TGTGCCAGCGGGGACAGGGTCGACAATGAGCAGTTCTTC. V is TRBV6-5 and J is TRBJ2-1; TRBD1 matches at 9 bases. The CDR3 covers 13 residues. The V and J ends lost 8 bases and 5 bases, in that order; junction bases with no gene match: 4. The germline V gene has CDR1 MNHEY and CDR2 SVGAGI.

The chain recombines TRBV23-1 with TRBJ1-1; D remains ambiguous. TRBV23-1 falls under the ORF class, with uncertain function. The CDR3 is made up of 18 amino acids. Trimming stripped 0 bases from V and 0 bases from J, with 17 bases between. CDR3 DNA sequence: TGCGCCAGCAGTCAATCCGTACCGCCCTTGGGCATGAACACTGAAGCTTTCTTT. Translated: CASSQSVPPLGMNTEAFF.

CDR3: CASSFQGGEQYF. For the CDR3, the DNA is TGTGCCAGCAGCTTCCAAGGCGGCGAGCAGTACTTC. The chain uses TRBV7-9 and TRBJ2-7; D gene unclear. This CDR3 is 12 amino acids long. In germline, CDR1 is SEHNR, CDR2 FQNEAQ (reference sequence). Deletions cut 3 bases from V and 6 bases from J, with 9 bases between.

The chain employs TRBV7-2 and TRBJ2-2; D is uncertain. V shed 5 bases and J shed 8 bases, with 15 bases lying between them. CDR3 size: 14 residues. Germline lookup yields CDR1 SGHTA and CDR2 FQGNSA. As DNA, the CDR3 is TGTGCCAGCAGCAGCCGGTCACCCTGGGGGGAGCTGTTTTTT. Translating gives CASSSRSPWGELFF. The full variable domain, its missing parts supplied by reference TRBV7-2 and TRBJ2-2, is GAGVSQSPSNKVTEKGKDVELRCDPISGHTALYWYRQSLGQGLEFLIYFQGNSAPDKSGLPSDRFSAERTGGSVSTLTIQRTQQEDSAVYLCASSSRSPWGELFFGEGSRLTVL.

The CDR3 coding sequence is TGTGCCAGCAGAGTGGGACTTTCAGATACGCAGTATTTT. Translating it yields CASRVGLSDTQYF. The chain carries TRBV2 and TRBJ2-3; tentative D call: TRBD2 (6 bases). This CDR3 is 13 amino acids long. Looked up from germline, CDR1 is SNHLY and CDR2 is FYNNEI. Trimming took 6 bases from V and 4 from J, leaving 11 bases between them.

The chain employs TRBV19 and TRBJ2-7, with 9 positions matching TRBD2. The J segment lost 4 bases and the V segment lost 6 bases, leaving 10 bases of the junction unmatched. Germline CDR1 is LNHDA and CDR2 is SQIVND (reference sequence). The length of the CDR3 is 15 residues. The CDR3 here is CASSPAGLAGYEQYF. Here the CDR3 DNA reads TGTGCCAGTAGCCCAGCAGGGCTAGCGGGATACGAGCAGTACTTC.

The V gene is TRBV9, the J gene TRBJ1-1; possibly TRBD1 for D (6 bases). The CDR3 contains 14 residues. V dropped 4 bases and J dropped 7 bases, with 17 bases sitting between them. CDR1 and CDR2 from the germline V gene are SGDLS and YYNGEE. The CDR3 bases are TGTGCCAGCAGCCCAACAGGGAGGGTCGATGAAGCTTTCTTT. As protein: CASSPTGRVDEAFF.

A few counts support this clone. The chain has TRBV20-1 and TRBJ2-5; a possible D gene is TRBD2 (6 bases). The CDR3 consists of 14 residues. Per germline, CDR1 DFQATT and CDR2 SNEGSKA (reference sequence). The germline V and J ends were trimmed by 3 bases and 2 bases, with 13 bases remaining between them. The CDR3 loop is CSASMAGRQETQYF. The CDR3, as DNA: TGCAGTGCTAGTATGGCGGGGCGACAAGAGACCCAGTACTTC.

V gene TRBV15 combines with J gene TRBJ2-3, with D possibly TRBD1 on 5 matching bases. V lost 7 bases to trimming and J lost 2 bases, with 13 bases between them. This CDR3 has 14 residues. Germline V lookup: CDR1 LNHNV, CDR2 YYDKDF (reference sequence). CDR3 sequence reads: CATTNRQTTDTQYF. In DNA, the CDR3 is TGTGCCACCACCAATAGACAGACCACAGATACGCAGTATTTT.

V gene TRBV30 combines with J gene TRBJ1-1; D is unclear. V was cut by 0 bases and J by 4 bases, with 9 bases left in between. The CDR3 runs 13 residues. The germline gives CDR1 GTSNPN, CDR2 SVGIG (reference sequence). This CDR3 is CAWSVFLATEAFF. Written as DNA, the CDR3 is TGTGCCTGGAGTGTATTCTTGGCCACTGAAGCTTTCTTT. Supplemented by reference TRBV30 and TRBJ1-1, the full variable domain reads SQTIHQWPATLVQPVGSPLSLECTVEGTSNPNLYWYRQAAGRGLQLLFYSVGIGQISSEVPQNLSASRPQDRQFILSSKKLLLSDSGFYLCAWSVFLATEAFFGQGTRLTVV.

The genes are TRBV25-1 and TRBJ1-1, with 7 bases matching TRBD1. The CDR3 is 14 amino acids. J was trimmed by 4 bases and V by 5 bases; bases with no gene match: 7. Germline loops: CDR1 MGHDK, CDR2 SYGVNS. CDR3 region: CASSRQGVSTEAFF. DNA for the CDR3: TGTGCCAGCAGTCGTCAGGGGGTTAGCACTGAAGCTTTCTTT.

The genes are TRBV6-5 and TRBJ2-2; 13 positions agree with TRBD2. CDR1 and CDR2 (germline): MNHEY, SVGAGI. This CDR3 has 15 residues. V trimming: 6 bases; J trimming: 5 bases; junction bases outside the gene matches: 3. CDR3 region: CASSTSGRGTGELFF. CDR3 DNA sequence: TGTGCCAGCAGCACTAGCGGGAGGGGGACCGGGGAGCTGTTTTTT.

V gene TRBV5-1 combines with J gene TRBJ1-6; D is unclear. V was cut by 0 bases and J by 6 bases, with 7 bases left in between. The CDR3 consists of 14 residues. The germline gives CDR1 SGHRS, CDR2 YFSETQ. CDR3 coding DNA: TGCGCCAGCAGCTTGGACAGTCTTAATTCACCCCTCCACTTT. This encodes CASSLDSLNSPLHF.

The table lists this clone with a count of one. The CDR3 reads CASSSGLAGGVTDTQYF. The CDR3 nucleotides read TGTGCCAGCAGCTCCGGACTAGCGGGGGGGGTCACAGATACGCAGTATTTT. The gene calls are TRBV7-3 and TRBJ2-3; 15 bases line up with TRBD2. J was trimmed by 2 bases and V by 4 bases; bases with no gene match: 4. This CDR3 comprises 17 residues. The germline V gene has CDR1 SGHTA and CDR2 FQGTGA.

This clone was seen a few times. The chain carries TRBV30 and TRBJ1-1, with a weak D call TRBD1 (6 bases). The CDR3 has 14 amino acids. Trimming removed 3 bases at V and 6 bases at J, with 17 bases between. Germline assignment: CDR1 GTSNPN and CDR2 SVGIG (reference sequence). In DNA, the CDR3 is TGTGCCTGGAGAGTACAGGGTAGGATTGCTGAAGCTTTCTTT. Translated: CAWRVQGRIAEAFF.